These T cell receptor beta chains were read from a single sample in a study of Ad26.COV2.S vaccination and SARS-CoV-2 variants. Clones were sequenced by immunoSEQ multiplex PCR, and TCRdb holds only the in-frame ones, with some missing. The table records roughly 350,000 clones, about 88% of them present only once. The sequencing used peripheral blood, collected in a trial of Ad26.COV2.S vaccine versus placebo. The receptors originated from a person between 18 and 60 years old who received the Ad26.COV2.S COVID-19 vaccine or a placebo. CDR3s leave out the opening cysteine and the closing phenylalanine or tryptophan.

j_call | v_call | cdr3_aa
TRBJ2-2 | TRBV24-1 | ATSDHRTGELF
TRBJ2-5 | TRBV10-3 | AITSGQAGGGETQY
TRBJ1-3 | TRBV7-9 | ASSLAQPGNTIY
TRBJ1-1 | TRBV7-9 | ASSLGDRGRDTEAF
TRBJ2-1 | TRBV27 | ASGYRGSEQF
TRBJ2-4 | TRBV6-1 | ASSESQGLVKNIQY
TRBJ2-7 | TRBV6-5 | ASSYSSGLGVNEQY
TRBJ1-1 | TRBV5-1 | ASSLDTEAF
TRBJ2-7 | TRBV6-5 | ASRKTGDGEQY
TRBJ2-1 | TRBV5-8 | AIGTAEQF
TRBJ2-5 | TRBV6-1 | ASSVGTGGPGETQY
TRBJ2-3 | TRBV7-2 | ASSLVGATPDTQY
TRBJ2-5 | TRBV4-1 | ASSQTSEETQY
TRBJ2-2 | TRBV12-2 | ASRFPGTSGSGELF
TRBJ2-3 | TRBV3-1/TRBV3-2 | ASSPGTSAPADTQY
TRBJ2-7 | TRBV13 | ASSPRTGSEQY
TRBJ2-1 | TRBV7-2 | ASSRMGQPNEQF
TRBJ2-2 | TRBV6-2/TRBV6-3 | ASSSVQAMGGELF
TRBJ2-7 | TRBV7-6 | ASSLVPPGQGPYEQY